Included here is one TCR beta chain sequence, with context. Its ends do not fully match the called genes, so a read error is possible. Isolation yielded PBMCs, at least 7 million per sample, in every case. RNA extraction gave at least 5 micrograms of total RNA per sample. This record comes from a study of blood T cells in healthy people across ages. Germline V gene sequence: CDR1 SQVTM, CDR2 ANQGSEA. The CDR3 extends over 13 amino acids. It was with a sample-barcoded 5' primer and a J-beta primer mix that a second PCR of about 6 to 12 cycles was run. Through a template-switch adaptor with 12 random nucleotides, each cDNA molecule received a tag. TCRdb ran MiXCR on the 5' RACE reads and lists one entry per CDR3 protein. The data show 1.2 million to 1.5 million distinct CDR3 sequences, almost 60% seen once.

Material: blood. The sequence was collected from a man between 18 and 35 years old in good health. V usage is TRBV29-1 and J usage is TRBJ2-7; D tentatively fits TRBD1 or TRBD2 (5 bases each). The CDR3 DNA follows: TGCAGCGTCACCGGGACCGGAGGCTACGGGCAGTACTTC. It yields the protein CSVTGTGGYGQYF.